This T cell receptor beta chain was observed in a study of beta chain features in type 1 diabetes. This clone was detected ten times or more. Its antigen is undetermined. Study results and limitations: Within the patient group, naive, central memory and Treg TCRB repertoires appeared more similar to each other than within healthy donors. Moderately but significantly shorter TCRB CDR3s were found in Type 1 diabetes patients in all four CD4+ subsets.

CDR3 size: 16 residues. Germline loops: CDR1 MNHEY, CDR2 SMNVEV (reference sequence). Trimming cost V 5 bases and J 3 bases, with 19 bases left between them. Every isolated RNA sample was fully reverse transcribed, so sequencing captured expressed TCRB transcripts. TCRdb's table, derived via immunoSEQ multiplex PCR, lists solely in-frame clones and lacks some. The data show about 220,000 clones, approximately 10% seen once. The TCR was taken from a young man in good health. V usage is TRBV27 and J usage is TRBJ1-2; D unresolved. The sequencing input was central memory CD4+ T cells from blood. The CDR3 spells CASSPTTPDDYYGYTF. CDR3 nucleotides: TGTGCCAGCAGTCCCACCACTCCTGATGACTACTATGGCTACACCTTC.